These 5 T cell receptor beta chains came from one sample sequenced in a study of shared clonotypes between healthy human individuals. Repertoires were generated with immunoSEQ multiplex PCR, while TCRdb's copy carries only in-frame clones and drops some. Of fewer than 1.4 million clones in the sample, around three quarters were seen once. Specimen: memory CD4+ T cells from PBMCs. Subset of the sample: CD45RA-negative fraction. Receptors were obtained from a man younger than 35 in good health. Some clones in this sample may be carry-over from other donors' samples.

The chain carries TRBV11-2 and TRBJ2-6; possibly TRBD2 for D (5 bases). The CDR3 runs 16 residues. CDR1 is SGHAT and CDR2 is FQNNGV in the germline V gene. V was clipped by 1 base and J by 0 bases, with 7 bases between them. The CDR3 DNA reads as TGTGCCAGCAGCTTAGCCCGGGGCTCTGGGGCCAACGTCCTGACTTTC. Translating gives CASSLARGSGANVLTF.

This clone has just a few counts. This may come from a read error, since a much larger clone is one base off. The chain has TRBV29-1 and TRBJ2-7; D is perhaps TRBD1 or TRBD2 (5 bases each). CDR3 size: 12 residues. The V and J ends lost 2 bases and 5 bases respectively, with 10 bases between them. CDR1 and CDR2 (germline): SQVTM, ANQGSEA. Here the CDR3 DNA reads TGCAGCGTTGAATCGGAGGACAACGAGCAGTACTTC. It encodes CSVESEDNEQYF.

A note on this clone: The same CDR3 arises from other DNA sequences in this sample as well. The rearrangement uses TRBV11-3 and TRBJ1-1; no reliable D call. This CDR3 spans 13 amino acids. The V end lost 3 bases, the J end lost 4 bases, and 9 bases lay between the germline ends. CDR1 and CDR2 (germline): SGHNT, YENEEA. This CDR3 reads CASSFGVGTEAFF. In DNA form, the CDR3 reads TGTGCCAGCAGCTTCGGGGTGGGCACTGAAGCTTTCTTT.

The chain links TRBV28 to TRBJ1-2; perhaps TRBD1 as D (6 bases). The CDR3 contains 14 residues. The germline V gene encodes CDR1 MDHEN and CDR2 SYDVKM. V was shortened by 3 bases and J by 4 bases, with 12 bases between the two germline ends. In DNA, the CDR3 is TGTGCCAGCAGTTTGCAGGGGCTTACCTATGGCTACACCTTC. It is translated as CASSLQGLTYGYTF.

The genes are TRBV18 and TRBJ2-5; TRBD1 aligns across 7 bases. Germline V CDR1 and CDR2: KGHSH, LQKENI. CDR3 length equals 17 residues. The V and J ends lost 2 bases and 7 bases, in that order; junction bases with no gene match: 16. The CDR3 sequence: CASSPTRTGRVIRTQYF. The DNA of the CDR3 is TGTGCCAGCTCACCAACCCGGACAGGACGTGTTATTCGGACCCAGTACTTC.